This TCR beta chain is drawn from a study of cytomegalovirus exposure and HLA in healthy donors. In regard to this clone: The target antigen is unknown.

V was pared by 3 bases and J by 0 bases, with 9 bases of the junction left unmatched. The CDR3 is 16 residues long. CDR1 and CDR2 (germline): SGHRS, YFSETQ. Both 60 Vbeta primers and 13 Jbeta primers went into the PCR. In the source study's methods: Counted up in a later analysis, unique TCR beta chains came to 65 million to 100 million, with about 9.9 million shared. The protocol was immunoSEQ multiplex PCR, while the TCRdb copy is restricted to in-frame clones and leaves out a portion. V and J calls and clone size are copied from that table; D and trimming were computed from the DNA. The sample holds about 200,000 clones, 81% seen once. Study-wide results and limits: In vitro data verified three CMV-associated chains as specific for CMV antigens.

This sequence was found in a middle-aged man in good health and CMV-seropositive. What was sequenced was PBMCs. V usage is TRBV5-1 and J usage is TRBJ2-7; TRBD1 matches 7 bases. The CDR3 is CASSWDGTEPSYEQYF. As DNA, the CDR3 is TGCGCCAGCAGCTGGGACGGGACAGAACCCTCCTACGAGCAGTACTTC.